These T cell receptor beta chains were read from a single sample in a study of T cells in Graves' hyperthyroidism and ophthalmopathy. TCRdb used MiXCR to reprocess the multiplex PCR reads, holding one entry per CDR3 protein. The sample comprises about 560,000 distinct CDR3 sequences, roughly 14% of which are singletons, and under 8% rests with the top ten. Material: blood. Receptors were obtained from a woman in her twenties or thirties with Graves' hyperthyroidism. Both conserved end residues are trimmed from each CDR3. Each record gives: CDR3 length, V gene, CDR3 protein.

length: 13
V: TRBV9
CDR3: ASSVGEGSSYEQY

length: 13
V: TRBV24-1
CDR3: ATSDNGQLVDTQY

length: 14
V: TRBV19
CDR3: ASRTAGGLTYNEQF

length: 13
V: TRBV28
CDR3: ASSLLGARSQPQH

length: 12
V: TRBV29-1
CDR3: SVVIGSLYNEQF

length: 10
V: TRBV28
CDR3: ASSTGVQTQY

length: 11
V: TRBV3-1
CDR3: ASSGDSKNIQY

length: 13
V: TRBV19
CDR3: ASTTGGRANEKLF

length: 12
V: TRBV28
CDR3: ASSFREVKNIQY

length: 12
V: TRBV19
CDR3: ASSCLLAAETQY

length: 13
V: TRBV7-3
CDR3: ASSLGTGVNHEQF

length: 13
V: TRBV6-1
CDR3: ASSEWQGAGETQY

length: 15
V: TRBV10-1
CDR3: ASSSESRASRSYEQY

length: 12
V: TRBV7-2
CDR3: ASSTGASYNEQF

length: 11
V: TRBV20-1
CDR3: SAREGGDQPQH

length: 16
V: TRBV27
CDR3: ASSPPLGLAANTGELF

length: 14
V: TRBV11-1
CDR3: ASSVYDSGGLGEQY